This TCR beta chain was sequenced for a study of T cells in Graves' hyperthyroidism and ophthalmopathy. Looking at the study overall: Peripheral blood was taken when the disease was first diagnosed, before any treatment began.

Template material for amplifying TCR beta CDR3 regions consisted of RNA transcripts. In the first-round RT-PCR of the TCR CDR3, the HTBI primer set was used. TCRdb re-analysed the multiplex PCR reads in MiXCR, keeping a single row per CDR3 protein. The sample has hundreds of thousands of distinct CDR3 sequences; about 12% are singletons. The CDR3 runs 13 residues. V gave up 3 bases and J gave up 7 bases, with 12 bases separating them. CDR1 LNHDA and CDR2 SQIVND come from the germline V gene (reference sequence). The study left out patients who had uncontrolled infection, other autoimmune disease, pregnancy or lactation. Only a few counts were recorded for this clonotype. Its antigen is not known. Study-level results: Progression to ophthalmopathy was predicted a median of approximately seven months early. Blood held most thyroid clonotypes expanded above 0.001 frequency.

The specimen sequenced was blood. The receptor was derived from a woman between 18 and 29 years old with Graves' hyperthyroidism. This chain connects TRBV19 to TRBJ1-1, with no clear D. The CDR3 sequence is CASSIGRSLEAFF. The CDR3 nucleotides read TGTGCCAGTAGTATTGGACGGAGCCTTGAAGCTTTCTTT.